The 26 T cell receptor beta chains presented below share a single source sample, sequenced in a study of T cells in localized non-small cell lung cancer. Libraries were prepared by immunoSEQ multiplex PCR; TCRdb keeps only in-frame clonotypes and omits some of them. The sample yields about 21,000 clones, around 90% seen once. The input for sequencing was peripheral blood mononuclear cells, taken before any cancer treatment. All receptors derive from a male donor older than 55 with stage II lung adenocarcinoma.

The chain has TRBV5-4 and TRBJ2-6, with D unclear. This CDR3 region has 13 residues. V dropped 0 bases and J dropped 3 bases, with 1 base sitting between them. The germline CDR1 and CDR2 sequences are SGHNT and YYREEE (reference sequence). The CDR3 sequence: CASSLVGANVLTF. CDR3 nucleotides: TGTGCCAGCAGCTTGGTTGGGGCCAACGTCCTGACTTTC.

The chain uses TRBV6-6 and TRBJ2-4; D may be TRBD2 (6 bases). CDR1 and CDR2 from the germline V gene are MNHNY and SVGAGI (reference sequence). Trimming left V 5 bases short and J 9 bases short, with 11 bases between. The CDR3 extends over 12 amino acids. The CDR3, as DNA: TGTGCCAGCAGTAGGGGAGGAGGCATTCAGTACTTC. Amino acid sequence: CASSRGGGIQYF.

The chain recombines TRBV28 with TRBJ1-4; D unresolved. This CDR3 has 14 amino acids. CDR1 MDHEN and CDR2 SYDVKM come from the germline V gene. Trimming stripped 7 bases from V and 4 bases from J, with 13 bases between. The CDR3 reads CASKSVRVNEKLFF. The CDR3 coding sequence is TGTGCCAGCAAGTCCGTACGGGTTAATGAAAAACTGTTTTTT.

The J gene is TRBJ2-3, the V gene TRBV14; D not resolved. The V gene lost 0 bases and the J gene lost 5 bases, with 12 bases spanning the gap. The CDR3 has 15 amino acids. CDR1 is SGHDN, CDR2 FVKESK, per germline. The CDR3, as DNA: TGTGCCAGCAGCCAAGATAGGTGGGGTGGAGATACGCAGTATTTT. Amino acids: CASSQDRWGGDTQYF.

This chain connects TRBV5-1 to TRBJ1-2; 11 positions match TRBD1. V dropped 0 bases and J dropped 4; count of bases not matched to a gene: 8. The CDR3 runs 17 residues. CDR1 is SGHRS, CDR2 YFSETQ, per germline. The CDR3 protein is CASSLGPGTGGIYGYTF. The CDR3 DNA follows: TGCGCCAGCAGCTTGGGCCCCGGGACAGGGGGTATCTATGGCTACACCTTC.

The V gene is TRBV27, the J gene TRBJ2-1, with D unresolved. From germline, CDR1 is MNHEY and CDR2 SMNVEV (reference sequence). V was trimmed by 5 bases and J by 7 bases, leaving 9 bases between them. This CDR3 spans 12 amino acids. The CDR3 loop reads CASSDSANEQFF. The DNA for the CDR3 is TGTGCCAGCAGTGACTCGGCTAATGAGCAGTTCTTC.

This clone appeared once. This chain uses TRBV5-1 with TRBJ2-5, with 7 positions matching TRBD1. The CDR3 totals 17 residues. The germline gives CDR1 SGHRS, CDR2 YFSETQ. V lost 4 bases to trimming and J lost 1 base; unmatched junction nucleotides: 13. Here the CDR3 DNA reads TGCGCCAGCAGCCCGCCGACAGGGTTGGGTTCCCAAGAGACCCAGTACTTC. Translation gives CASSPPTGLGSQETQYF.

This clone has just one count. The V and J genes are TRBV15 and TRBJ2-1, with 7 bases that match TRBD2. The V gene's germline CDR1 is LNHNV and CDR2 YYDKDF (reference sequence). Unmatched junction bases numbered 8, after V lost 0 bases and J lost 6 bases. This CDR3 region has 16 residues. The CDR3 reads CATSRDPGGSPNEQFF. In DNA form, the CDR3 reads TGTGCCACCAGCAGAGATCCAGGCGGGAGCCCCAATGAGCAGTTCTTC. Drawing the rest from reference TRBV15 and TRBJ2-1, the complete variable domain is DAMVIQNPRYQVTQFGKPVTLSCSQTLNHNVMYWYQQKSSQAPKLLFHYYDKDFNNEADTPDNFQSRRPNTSFCFLDIRSPGLGDTAMYLCATSRDPGGSPNEQFFGPGTRLTVL.

The CDR3 region is CASSPDREYGYTF. For the CDR3, the DNA is TGTGCCAGCAGCCCAGACAGGGAATATGGCTACACCTTC. The chain links TRBV6-6 to TRBJ1-2; 7 nucleotides match TRBD1. V dropped 6 bases and J dropped 5; count of bases not matched to a gene: 6. Looked up from germline, CDR1 is MNHNY and CDR2 is SVGAGI (reference sequence). The CDR3 totals 13 residues.

J is TRBJ1-4 and V is TRBV5-6, with a tentative D call TRBD1 (6 bases). Between the trimmed V and J ends, which lost 3 bases and 1 base, there was a span of 10 bases. The CDR3 is 15 amino acids. Germline V CDR1 and CDR2: SGHDT, YYEEEE. In DNA, the CDR3 is TGTGCCAGCAGCTCGTTGACAGGAACTAATGAAAAACTGTTTTTT. This encodes CASSSLTGTNEKLFF. The full variable domain, with the rest looked up from reference TRBV5-6 and TRBJ1-4, is DAGVTQSPTHLIKTRGQQVTLRCSPKSGHDTVSWYQQALGQGPQFIFQYYEEEERQRGNFPDRFSGHQFPNYSSELNVNALLLGDSALYLCASSSLTGTNEKLFFGSGTQLSVL.

This clone has just a few counts. The V gene is TRBV5-4, the J gene TRBJ1-4, with a possible D match to TRBD1 (5 bases). Trimming stripped 4 bases from V and 6 bases from J, with 13 bases between. This CDR3 is 14 amino acids long. The germline V gene has CDR1 SGHNT and CDR2 YYREEE (reference sequence). The CDR3 DNA reads as TGTGCCAGCAGCATTCCGGGACGGTATGAAAAACTGTTTTTT. Translation: CASSIPGRYEKLFF.

The gene calls are TRBV7-2 and TRBJ2-7, with 8 bases identical to TRBD2. V shed 4 bases and J 7 bases; nucleotides not matched to a gene: 9. CDR3 size: 14 residues. Germline V gives CDR1 SGHTA, CDR2 FQGNSA. The CDR3 here is CASSSKTSVGEQYF. In DNA, the CDR3 is TGTGCCAGCAGCTCCAAGACTAGCGTGGGGGAGCAGTACTTC.

This clone has a handful of counts. The J gene is TRBJ2-5, the V gene TRBV20-1; D remains unclear. CDR1 and CDR2 from the germline V gene are DFQATT and SNEGSKA (reference sequence). V lost 5 bases, J lost 5 bases, and 9 bases lay in between. CDR3 length: 11 amino acids. The chain's CDR3 is CSAPKLETQYF. CDR3 DNA: TGCAGTGCTCCAAAGCTGGAGACCCAGTACTTC.

J is TRBJ1-4 and V is TRBV5-4; 7 bases fit TRBD1. Germline V lookup: CDR1 SGHNT, CDR2 YYREEE (reference sequence). The CDR3 covers 14 residues. V trimming: 4 bases; J trimming: 4 bases; junction bases outside the gene matches: 4. CDR3 residues: CASSTDRFNEKLFF. CDR3 in DNA: TGTGCCAGCAGCACGGACAGGTTTAATGAAAAACTGTTTTTT.

The V call is TRBV5-8, the J call TRBJ2-5; no firm D call. The V end lost 0 bases, the J end lost 3 bases, and 9 bases lay between the germline ends. The CDR3 runs to 14 residues. Germline loops: CDR1 SGHTS, CDR2 YDEGEE. CDR3 nucleotides: TGTGCCAGCAGCTTGGTGGCAGCAAAAGAGACCCAGTACTTC. Protein product: CASSLVAAKETQYF.

This clone was seen a single time. This chain joins TRBV2 and TRBJ2-6; D unresolved. Germline V gene lookup returns CDR1 SNHLY and CDR2 FYNNEI. The CDR3 consists of 14 residues. V was cut by 4 bases and J by 0 bases, with 4 bases left in between. Written as DNA, the CDR3 is TGTGCCAGCAGTGGGAACTCTGGGGCCAACGTCCTGACTTTC. Protein product: CASSGNSGANVLTF.

The chain has TRBV9 and TRBJ2-3, with 7 bases fitting TRBD2. CDR3 length: 16 amino acids. V shed 0 bases and J 3 bases; nucleotides not matched to a gene: 7. Germline-derived CDR1 and CDR2 are SGDLS and YYNGEE. The CDR3 DNA sequence: TGTGCCAGCAGCGTAGGGGGCGGGAGCGGAACAGATACGCAGTATTTT. Amino acids: CASSVGGGSGTDTQYF.

The J gene is TRBJ2-3, the V gene TRBV5-1, with D possibly TRBD1 on 6 matching bases. V lost 6 bases to trimming and J lost 2 bases, with 10 bases between them. The V gene's germline CDR1 is SGHRS and CDR2 YFSETQ. The CDR3 spans 13 residues. CDR3 nucleotides: TGCGCCAGCAAACGGACAGCCACAGATACGCAGTATTTT. It translates to CASKRTATDTQYF. The full variable domain, completed using reference TRBV5-1 and TRBJ2-3, is KAGVTQTPRYLIKTRGQQVTLSCSPISGHRSVSWYQQTPGQGLQFLFEYFSETQRNKGNFPGRFSGRQFSNSRSEMNVSTLELGDSALYLCASKRTATDTQYFGPGTRLTVL.

The J gene is TRBJ2-1, the V gene TRBV5-4; 11 bases align to TRBD2. V trimming: 4 bases; J trimming: 9 bases; junction bases outside the gene matches: 6. The CDR3 runs 14 residues. Germline CDR1 and CDR2: SGHNT and YYREEE (reference sequence). CDR3 sequence: CASSPPLAGVEQFF. The CDR3 bases are TGTGCCAGCAGCCCCCCACTAGCGGGAGTTGAGCAGTTCTTC.

The chain joins TRBV7-9 to TRBJ1-1; 9 bases match TRBD1. The CDR3 contains 17 residues. Germline V lookup: CDR1 SEHNR, CDR2 FQNEAQ (reference sequence). Trimming removed 1 base from V and 1 base from J; junction bases left unmatched: 7. CDR3 bases: TGTGCCAGCAGCTTAGGGGACAGGGTGAGAGAGAACACTGAAGCTTTCTTT. This codes for CASSLGDRVRENTEAFF.

This clone was recorded a few times. The J gene is TRBJ2-1, the V gene TRBV18; D is undetermined. The length of the CDR3 is 14 residues. Per the germline V gene, CDR1 is KGHSH and CDR2 is LQKENI. Trimming took off 5 bases at V and 4 bases at J, with 12 bases between the two ends. CDR3 sequence reads: CASSLVVKYNEQFF. The CDR3 nucleotides are TGTGCCAGCTCATTGGTAGTTAAGTACAATGAGCAGTTCTTC.

The chain links TRBV5-1 to TRBJ2-7; D is unclear. V dropped 1 base and J dropped 4 bases, with 15 bases sitting between them. The CDR3 extends over 15 amino acids. Germline CDR1 reads SGHRS; CDR2 reads YFSETQ. In DNA form, the CDR3 reads TGCGCCAGCAGCTTGTATAAAAGAGATAGATACGAGCAGTACTTC. This gives the protein CASSLYKRDRYEQYF.

The rearrangement links TRBV4-1 to TRBJ2-5; D may be TRBD2 (6 bases). Per the germline V gene, CDR1 is MGHRA and CDR2 is YSYEKL. V lost 4 bases and J 5 bases, leaving 11 bases between the germline ends. The CDR3 has 13 residues. The CDR3 DNA is TGCGCCAGCAGCCTCCCTCGGGGGGAGACCCAGTACTTC. Amino acids: CASSLPRGETQYF.

This clone occurred once. The chain employs TRBV11-2 and TRBJ2-3; D gene unclear. Germline V CDR1 and CDR2: SGHAT, FQNNGV. There are 13 residues in the CDR3. Trimming left V 1 base short and J 6 bases short, with 8 bases between. CDR3 nucleotides: TGTGCCAGCAGCTTAGTCGCAACCGATACGCAGTATTTT. It is translated as CASSLVATDTQYF.

Notes on this clone: The junction shows a germline mismatch at one end, possibly a read error. The chain carries TRBV27 and TRBJ2-1; TRBD1 matches at 11 bases. The CDR3 runs 16 residues. Germline loops: CDR1 MNHEY, CDR2 SMNVEV (reference sequence). The CDR3 coding sequence is TGTGCCAGCAGTTCCCCCGGACAGGGGGCAAACAAGGAGCAGTTCTTC. It codes for CASSSPGQGANKEQFF.

The chain has TRBV18 and TRBJ1-1; D is undetermined. V was clipped by 6 bases and J by 3 bases, with 11 bases between them. The CDR3 covers 13 residues. Germline-derived CDR1 and CDR2 are KGHSH and LQKENI. The CDR3 coding sequence is TGTGCCAGCTCCCCATGGGAGGACACTGAAGCTTTCTTT. Protein sequence: CASSPWEDTEAFF.